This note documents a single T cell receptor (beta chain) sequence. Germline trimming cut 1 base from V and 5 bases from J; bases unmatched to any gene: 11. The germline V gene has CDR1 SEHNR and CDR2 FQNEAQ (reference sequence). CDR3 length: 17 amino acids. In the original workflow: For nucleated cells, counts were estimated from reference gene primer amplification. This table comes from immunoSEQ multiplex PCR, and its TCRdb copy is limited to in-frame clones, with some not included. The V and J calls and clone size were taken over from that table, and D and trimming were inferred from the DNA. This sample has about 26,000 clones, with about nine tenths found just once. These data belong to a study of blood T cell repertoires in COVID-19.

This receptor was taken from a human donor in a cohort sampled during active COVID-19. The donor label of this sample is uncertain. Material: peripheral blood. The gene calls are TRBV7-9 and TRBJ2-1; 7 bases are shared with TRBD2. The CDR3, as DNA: TGTGCCAGCAGCTTAGGTCCCCTAGCGGACCTTAACAATGAGCAGTTCTTC. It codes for CASSLGPLADLNNEQFF.